These T cell receptor beta chains were read from a single sample in a study of radiotherapy plus CTLA-4 blockade in lung cancer. Measured with immunoSEQ multiplex PCR; TCRdb has only the in-frame clones, and not every one. The sample has 90,000 to 130,000 clones; more than 65% are singletons. Sequenced here: peripheral blood, sampled from a patient treated with radiotherapy plus ipilimumab. The receptors were gathered from a human donor with non-small cell lung cancer that progressed on radiotherapy plus ipilimumab. Some clones in this sample may be carry-over from other donors' samples. Each CDR3 is given with its conserved first and last residue.

j_call v_call cdr3_aa
TRBJ1-1 TRBV7-2 CASSLTRGGTEAFF
TRBJ2-1 TRBV10-3 CAISGSSGGVSYNEQFF
TRBJ2-2 TRBV6-5 CASSELDLRKELFF
TRBJ2-1 TRBV10-1 CASSVKRGALGNEQFF
TRBJ1-2 TRBV28 CASSAQGTYGYTF
TRBJ2-2 TRBV9 CASSVGGGNTGELFF
TRBJ2-1 TRBV7-2 CASSIRQNPYNEQFF
TRBJ2-3 TRBV7-9 CASSLSIGYSTDTQYF
TRBJ1-3 TRBV6-1 CASSLKQGGGNTIYF
TRBJ1-6 TRBV5-4 CASSSRENNSPLHF
TRBJ2-3 TRBV4-1 CASSQDSGLWTDTQYF
TRBJ1-2 TRBV15 CATSKEANNRVGYTF
TRBJ2-5 TRBV27 CASSSDRGHMKGQETQYF
TRBJ2-1 TRBV6-5 CASSATGGYNEQFF
TRBJ2-5 TRBV27 CASSLSGGETQYF
TRBJ2-7 TRBV18 CASSPPSGAGYEQYF
TRBJ1-5 TRBV12-5 CASGLAEWQPQHF
TRBJ1-2 TRBV19 CASRPLPGQSTHGYTF
TRBJ1-1 TRBV7-3 CASSLYTMNTEAFF
TRBJ2-7 TRBV7-8 CASSLGTLYEQYF
TRBJ1-1 TRBV4-3 CASSQDPTSPFFF
TRBJ2-2 TRBV28 CASSSPGVSGGELFF
TRBJ1-2 TRBV7-2 CASRRDPTSYGYTF
TRBJ1-2 TRBV4-3 CASSLREAPPNYGYTF
TRBJ1-2 TRBV29-1 CSVTGQGLYGYTF
TRBJ1-3 TRBV9 CASSVAPDRGNTIYF
TRBJ2-7 TRBV7-9 CASSLVVRGAYEQYF
TRBJ1-6 TRBV6-5 CASSYYRTYNSPLHF
TRBJ1-2 TRBV11-2 CASSFSGEGGGYTF
TRBJ2-3 TRBV11-2 CASSLTVTDTQYF
TRBJ2-2 TRBV9 CASSVQGTTNTGELFF
TRBJ2-1 TRBV5-1 CASSLGLADVNEQFF
TRBJ1-5 TRBV7-2 CASSLTGVASNQPQHF
TRBJ2-3 TRBV6-6 CASSLTTGTDTQYF
TRBJ1-5 TRBV5-6 CASSLTRGGEGNQPQHF
TRBJ1-1 TRBV2 CASRRQGSTEAFF
TRBJ1-2 TRBV6-1 CASRETGSDGYTF
TRBJ1-6 TRBV9 CASSVGGRSYNSPLHF
TRBJ1-5 TRBV18 CASSHRTDNQPQHF
TRBJ1-4 TRBV4-2 CASSRRDRGTTNEKLFF
TRBJ2-3 TRBV4-2 CASSPWTSGGATDTQYF